The 26 T cell receptor beta chains below come from one sample, sequenced in a study of identical twins. TCRdb recomputed calls from the 5' RACE reads with MiXCR, one row per CDR3 protein. The table has roughly 250,000 distinct CDR3 sequences, around 15% seen once; the top ten hold approximately 8.8%. Material for sequencing was memory (CD45RO+) T cells sorted from blood. Receptors originate from a young woman in good health.

A few counts support this clonotype. The chain employs TRBV10-3 and TRBJ2-3; 12 bases are shared with TRBD2. J was trimmed by 0 bases and V by 3 bases; bases with no gene match: 1. CDR3 size: 16 residues. Germline loops: CDR1 ENHRY, CDR2 SYGVKD. The CDR3 nucleotides are TGTGCCATCAGTGATGGGACTAGCGGGAGCACAGATACGCAGTATTTT. Amino acids: CAISDGTSGSTDTQYF.

This clonotype turned up a few times. The chain links TRBV7-2 to TRBJ1-1, with TRBD1 matching over 7 bases. Germline-derived CDR1 and CDR2 are SGHTA and FQGNSA. The CDR3 loop spans 17 amino acids. J was trimmed by 1 base and V by 1 base; bases with no gene match: 9. In nucleotides, the CDR3 is TGTGCCAGCAGCTTAGGCCCCTCAGGGGGGAAGAACACTGAAGCTTTCTTT. It is translated as CASSLGPSGGKNTEAFF.

The chain employs TRBV7-2 and TRBJ2-3, with 10 nucleotides matching TRBD2. Germline V gene lookup returns CDR1 SGHTA and CDR2 FQGNSA. The CDR3 is 17 amino acids. The trim removed 5 bases at V and 5 bases at J, leaving 13 bases unmatched. CDR3 protein: CASSPRPLAGAGDTQYF. CDR3 DNA: TGTGCCAGCAGCCCACGTCCCCTAGCGGGAGCAGGAGATACGCAGTATTTT.

This clonotype occurred a few times. V gene TRBV12-3 or TRBV12-4 combines with J gene TRBJ1-2; D perhaps matches TRBD1 (6 bases). Trimming pared 2 bases from V and 2 bases from J, leaving 6 bases between. The CDR3 consists of 13 residues. CDR3 DNA sequence: TGTGCCAGCAGTTTACAGGGGAACTATGGCTACACCTTC. Translation gives CASSLQGNYGYTF.

This rearrangement joins TRBV12-3 or TRBV12-4 to TRBJ2-1; 7 bases are shared with TRBD2. V lost 2 bases, J lost 2 bases, and 0 bases stayed unmatched. The CDR3 has 14 residues. Here the CDR3 reads CASSLLAAYNEQFF. CDR3 nucleotides: TGTGCCAGCAGTTTACTAGCGGCCTACAATGAGCAGTTCTTC.

The table lists this clonotype with a few counts. This chain uses TRBV20-1 with TRBJ1-1; D not certain. This CDR3 comprises 15 residues. Germline V gives CDR1 DFQATT, CDR2 SNEGSKA (reference sequence). V shed 4 bases and J shed 4 bases, with 19 bases lying between them. This CDR3 is CSANSPGHSSTEAFF. In DNA form, the CDR3 reads TGCAGTGCTAATTCTCCGGGCCACAGTTCCACTGAAGCTTTCTTT.

The rearrangement uses TRBV18 and TRBJ2-5; 9 bases line up with TRBD1. CDR1 and CDR2 (germline): KGHSH, LQKENI. The CDR3 has 14 residues. The V and J ends lost 3 bases and 5 bases, in that order; junction bases with no gene match: 4. The CDR3 DNA sequence: TGTGCCAGCTCACCGGGACAGGGCTGGGAGACCCAGTACTTC. As protein: CASSPGQGWETQYF.

The V and J genes are TRBV20-1 and TRBJ1-1; a possible D gene is TRBD1 (5 bases). This CDR3 has 14 residues. V gave up 6 bases and J gave up 4 bases, with 18 bases separating them. Germline CDR1 reads DFQATT; CDR2 reads SNEGSKA (reference sequence). CDR3 in amino acids: CSAPAGGRVTEAFF. The CDR3 coding sequence is TGCAGTGCCCCCGCTGGGGGGAGGGTCACTGAAGCTTTCTTT.

The gene calls are TRBV3-1 and TRBJ1-1, with no clear D. Germline V gene data show CDR1 as LGHDT and CDR2 as YNNKEL (reference sequence). V dropped 1 base and J dropped 5 bases, with 2 bases sitting between them. This CDR3 is built from 11 residues. CDR3 nucleotide sequence: TGTGCCAGCAGCCAAGGGACTGAAGCTTTCTTT. The encoded protein is CASSQGTEAFF.

The table lists this clonotype with many counts. The rearrangement joins TRBV5-1 to TRBJ2-1; 9 bases line up with TRBD1. J gave up 1 base and V 3 bases, and 2 bases lay outside the gene matches. Per germline, CDR1 SGHRS and CDR2 YFSETQ. The CDR3 is 15 residues long. The CDR3 loop is CASSSGTGSYNEQFF. CDR3 nucleotide sequence: TGCGCCAGCAGCTCGGGGACAGGGTCCTACAATGAGCAGTTCTTC.

V gene TRBV7-2 combines with J gene TRBJ2-5; a weak D match, TRBD2 (5 bases). The CDR3 totals 15 residues. The germline CDR1 and CDR2 sequences are SGHTA and FQGNSA. V lost 1 base and J lost 1, with 10 bases in between. The CDR3 loop is CASSLGERSQETQYF. The CDR3 bases are TGTGCCAGCAGCTTAGGGGAGCGGTCCCAAGAGACCCAGTACTTC.

In its sample, this clonotype was seen a few times. The chain joins TRBV6-1 to TRBJ2-3, with TRBD1 matching 7 bases. The CDR3 is 14 residues long. The V segment lost 11 bases and the J segment 5 bases; nucleotides outside the gene matches: 13. Germline assignment: CDR1 MNHNS and CDR2 SASEGT. The CDR3 here is CAGRQGAGVDTQYF. The CDR3 DNA reads TGTGCCGGGCGACAGGGTGCTGGGGTAGATACGCAGTATTTT.

V usage is TRBV5-1 and J usage is TRBJ2-1; 9 bases are a match to TRBD2. The length of the CDR3 is 16 residues. Germline loops: CDR1 SGHRS, CDR2 YFSETQ. V dropped 1 base and J dropped 9; count of bases not matched to a gene: 11. The CDR3 sequence: CASSLYVGRGGTEQFF. CDR3 bases: TGCGCCAGCAGCTTGTATGTTGGGCGGGGGGGCACTGAGCAGTTCTTC.

V is TRBV5-1 and J is TRBJ1-1; D unclear. Trimming shortened V by 2 bases and J by 7 bases, and 12 bases separated the two germline ends. The CDR3 runs to 13 residues. Germline V lookup: CDR1 SGHRS, CDR2 YFSETQ. The CDR3 DNA reads TGCGCCAGCAGCTTCGGCTTTGGAGGTGAAGCTTTCTTT. Its translation: CASSFGFGGEAFF. Variable domain in full (rest from reference TRBV5-1 and TRBJ1-1): KAGVTQTPRYLIKTRGQQVTLSCSPISGHRSVSWYQQTPGQGLQFLFEYFSETQRNKGNFPGRFSGRQFSNSRSEMNVSTLELGDSALYLCASSFGFGGEAFFGQGTRLTVV.

J is TRBJ2-3 and V is TRBV5-5, with D maybe TRBD1 (5 bases). CDR3 size: 15 residues. Per germline, CDR1 SGHKS and CDR2 YYEKEE (reference sequence). Trimming took 5 bases from V and 0 from J, leaving 13 bases between them. The CDR3 sequence: CASRKGVLSTDTQYF. The CDR3 DNA reads TGTGCCAGCAGGAAAGGGGTTTTGAGCACAGATACGCAGTATTTT.

In its sample, this clonotype was seen a few times. This sequence joins TRBV7-3 and TRBJ2-1; possibly TRBD1 or TRBD2 for D (5 bases each). Trimming shortened V by 2 bases and J by 7 bases, and 12 bases separated the two germline ends. This CDR3 has 14 residues. Germline loops: CDR1 SGHTA, CDR2 FQGTGA. The CDR3 reads CASSLLVGENEQFF. The CDR3 DNA reads as TGTGCCAGCAGCTTACTTGTGGGGGAGAATGAGCAGTTCTTC. Complete variable domain (other parts from reference TRBV7-3 and TRBJ2-1): GAGVSQTPSNKVTEKGKYVELRCDPISGHTALYWYRQSLGQGPEFLIYFQGTGAADDSGLPNDRFFAVRPEGSVSTLKIQRTERGDSAVYLCASSLLVGENEQFFGPGTRLTVL.

The CDR3 nucleotides read TGTGCCAGCAGCATGACAGGGAGTGAGCAGTTCTTC. As protein: CASSMTGSEQFF. The genes are TRBV6-6 and TRBJ2-1; 7 bases are shared with TRBD1. The CDR3 length is 12 residues. Germline V gene data show CDR1 as MNHNY and CDR2 as SVGAGI (reference sequence). Trimming took 6 bases from V and 9 from J; bases not matched to a gene: 5.

The chain links TRBV18 to TRBJ2-7, with D tentatively TRBD1 (6 bases). The CDR3 spans 14 residues. Per germline, CDR1 KGHSH and CDR2 LQKENI. Trimming took off 3 bases at V and 6 bases at J, with 15 bases between the two ends. The CDR3 protein is CASSPVNRVGEQYF. The CDR3, as DNA: TGTGCCAGCTCACCCGTTAACAGGGTTGGCGAGCAGTACTTC.

This clonotype appeared a few times. V gene TRBV27 combines with J gene TRBJ2-3; 8 bases agree with TRBD2. CDR1 is MNHEY and CDR2 is SMNVEV in the germline V gene (reference sequence). The CDR3 length is 14 residues. V gave up 7 bases and J gave up 2 bases; unmatched junction bases: 5. CDR3 sequence (DNA): TGTGCCAGCACGGGGGGGCGGAACACAGATACGCAGTATTTT. This translates into CASTGGRNTDTQYF.

V usage is TRBV6-6 and J usage is TRBJ2-1, with TRBD1 as a possible D gene (5 bases). The CDR3 is made up of 12 amino acids. V gave up 5 bases and J gave up 8 bases, with 10 bases separating them. Germline lookup yields CDR1 MNHNY and CDR2 SVGAGI (reference sequence). CDR3 DNA: TGTGCCAGCAGTGCCACAGGTTATGAGCAGTTCTTC. Translation: CASSATGYEQFF.

The V call is TRBV7-2, the J call TRBJ2-1, with TRBD2 matching over 15 bases. This CDR3 comprises 17 residues. V gave up 10 bases and J gave up 0 bases; unmatched junction bases: 7. Germline V gene data show CDR1 as SGHTA and CDR2 as FQGNSA. This CDR3 is CATKRTSGRASYNEQFF. The CDR3 region has the DNA TGTGCCACCAAGCGGACTAGCGGGAGGGCCTCCTACAATGAGCAGTTCTTC. Variable domain in full (rest from reference TRBV7-2 and TRBJ2-1): GAGVSQSPSNKVTEKGKDVELRCDPISGHTALYWYRQSLGQGLEFLIYFQGNSAPDKSGLPSDRFSAERTGGSVSTLTIQRTQQEDSAVYLCATKRTSGRASYNEQFFGPGTRLTVL.

The chain has TRBV6-1 and TRBJ1-1; D possibly corresponds to TRBD1 (5 bases). V shed 8 bases and J shed 3 bases, with 13 bases lying between them. Per germline, CDR1 MNHNS and CDR2 SASEGT. The CDR3 spans 13 residues. The CDR3 sequence is CASSSGTYTEAFF. In DNA form, the CDR3 reads TGTGCCAGCTCCTCGGGGACTTACACTGAAGCTTTCTTT.

In this sample, this clonotype turned up a few times. The CDR3 DNA reads TGTGCCAGCAGTTTAACAGCGGGAGGGATCAATGAGCAGTTCTTC. Translating gives CASSLTAGGINEQFF. V and J are TRBV12-3 or TRBV12-4 and TRBJ2-1; 10 nucleotides align to TRBD2. V gave up 2 bases and J gave up 6 bases; unmatched junction bases: 4. CDR3 length: 15 residues.

The chain couples TRBV11-1 to TRBJ2-1; D remains ambiguous. The CDR3 has 16 residues. Trimming pared 4 bases from V and 3 bases from J, leaving 16 bases between. Per the germline V gene, CDR1 is SGHAT and CDR2 is FQDESV (reference sequence). CDR3 coding DNA: TGTGCCAGCAGCTCCACTGTGGGCCTAAACTACAATGAGCAGTTCTTC. Its translation is CASSSTVGLNYNEQFF.

V and J are TRBV28 and TRBJ1-5; unclear D gene. The V end was cut by 2 bases, the J end by 11 bases, with 19 bases between. Germline V gene data show CDR1 as MDHEN and CDR2 as SYDVKM. The CDR3 sequence is 15 residues long. CDR3 DNA sequence: TGTGCCAGCAGTTTAGGAGCAGGAGGGCTCGTGGCCCAGCATTTT. It codes for CASSLGAGGLVAQHF.

The V gene is TRBV12-3 or TRBV12-4, the J gene TRBJ2-3, with D tentatively TRBD1 or TRBD2 (7 bases each). V was pared by 0 bases and J by 2 bases, with 12 bases between. The CDR3 loop spans 16 amino acids. The CDR3 sequence: CASSLAQGGSTDTQYF. The CDR3 DNA reads as TGTGCCAGCAGTTTAGCGCAGGGGGGGTCCACAGATACGCAGTATTTT.